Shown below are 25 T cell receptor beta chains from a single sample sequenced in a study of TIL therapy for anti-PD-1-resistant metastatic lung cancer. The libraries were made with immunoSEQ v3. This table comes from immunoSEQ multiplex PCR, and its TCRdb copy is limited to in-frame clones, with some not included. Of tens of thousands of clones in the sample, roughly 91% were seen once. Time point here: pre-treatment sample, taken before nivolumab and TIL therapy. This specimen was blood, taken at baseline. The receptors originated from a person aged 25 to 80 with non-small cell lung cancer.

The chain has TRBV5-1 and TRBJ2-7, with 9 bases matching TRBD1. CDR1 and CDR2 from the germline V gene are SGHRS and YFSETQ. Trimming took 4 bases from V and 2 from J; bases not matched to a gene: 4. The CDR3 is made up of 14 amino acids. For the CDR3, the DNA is TGCGCCAGCAGCCAGGGACAGGGCGCCTACGAGCAGTACTTC. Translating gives CASSQGQGAYEQYF.

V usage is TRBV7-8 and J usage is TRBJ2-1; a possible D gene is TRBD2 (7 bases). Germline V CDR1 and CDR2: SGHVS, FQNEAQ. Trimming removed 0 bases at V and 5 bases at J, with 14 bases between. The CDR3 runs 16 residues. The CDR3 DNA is TGTGCCAGCAGCTTAGCGGGGGGGCGTATCGACAATGAGCAGTTCTTC. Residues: CASSLAGGRIDNEQFF.

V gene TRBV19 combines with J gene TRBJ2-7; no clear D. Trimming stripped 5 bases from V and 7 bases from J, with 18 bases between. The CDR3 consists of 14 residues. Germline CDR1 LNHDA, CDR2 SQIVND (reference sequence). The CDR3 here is CASSASGPLGEQYF. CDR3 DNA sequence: TGTGCCAGTAGTGCGTCGGGCCCCCTGGGGGAGCAGTACTTC.

The CDR3 region is CASSLDGGGATEAFF. CDR3 DNA sequence: TGTGCCAGCAGCTTAGACGGCGGAGGTGCCACTGAAGCTTTCTTT. The chain couples TRBV13 to TRBJ1-1, with D uncertain. Looked up from germline, CDR1 is PRHDT and CDR2 is FYEKMQ (reference sequence). This CDR3 spans 15 amino acids. Trimming stripped 1 base from V and 4 bases from J, with 13 bases between. The entire variable domain, with the rest obtained from reference TRBV13 and TRBJ1-1, is as follows: AAGVIQSPRHLIKEKRETATLKCYPIPRHDTVYWYQQGPGQDPQFLISFYEKMQSDKGSIPDRFSAQQFSDYHSELNMSSLELGDSALYFCASSLDGGGATEAFFGQGTRLTVV.

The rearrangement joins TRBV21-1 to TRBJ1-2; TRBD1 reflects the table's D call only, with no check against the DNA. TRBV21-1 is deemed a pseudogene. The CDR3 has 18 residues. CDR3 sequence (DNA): TGTGCCAGCAGCCTCCCCGGGACAGGGGCCTTAAAAAACTATGGCTACACCTTC. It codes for CASSLPGTGALKNYGYTF.

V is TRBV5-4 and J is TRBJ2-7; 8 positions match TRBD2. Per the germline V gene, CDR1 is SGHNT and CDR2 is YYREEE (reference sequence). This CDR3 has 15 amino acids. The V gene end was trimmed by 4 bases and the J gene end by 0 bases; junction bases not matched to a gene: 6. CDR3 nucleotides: TGTGCCAGCAGCCCCGCGGGGGGTGCCTCCTACGAGCAGTACTTC. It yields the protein CASSPAGGASYEQYF. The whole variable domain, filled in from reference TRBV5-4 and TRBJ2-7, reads ETGVTQSPTHLIKTRGQQVTLRCSSQSGHNTVSWYQQALGQGPQFIFQYYREEENGRGNFPPRFSGLQFPNYSSELNVNALELDDSALYLCASSPAGGASYEQYFGPGTRLTVT.

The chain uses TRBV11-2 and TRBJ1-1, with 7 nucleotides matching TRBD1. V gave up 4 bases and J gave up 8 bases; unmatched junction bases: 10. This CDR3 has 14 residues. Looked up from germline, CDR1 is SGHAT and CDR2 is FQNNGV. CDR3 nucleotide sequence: TGTGCCAGCAGCTCGCGAGACAGGGCGGGAGAAGCTTTCTTT. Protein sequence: CASSSRDRAGEAFF.

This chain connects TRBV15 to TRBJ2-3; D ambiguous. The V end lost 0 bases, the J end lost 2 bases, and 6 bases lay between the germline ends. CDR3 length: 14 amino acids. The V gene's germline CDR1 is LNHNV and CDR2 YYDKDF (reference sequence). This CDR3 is CATSRDRFTDTQYF. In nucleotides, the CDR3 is TGTGCCACCAGCAGAGACAGGTTCACAGATACGCAGTATTTT.

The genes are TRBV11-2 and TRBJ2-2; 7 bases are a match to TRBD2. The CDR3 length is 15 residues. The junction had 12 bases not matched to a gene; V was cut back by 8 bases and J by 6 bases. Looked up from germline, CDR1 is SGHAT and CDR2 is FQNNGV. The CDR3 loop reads CASFLTGGSSGELFF. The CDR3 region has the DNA TGTGCCAGCTTCCTCACGGGAGGCAGTTCCGGGGAGCTGTTTTTT.

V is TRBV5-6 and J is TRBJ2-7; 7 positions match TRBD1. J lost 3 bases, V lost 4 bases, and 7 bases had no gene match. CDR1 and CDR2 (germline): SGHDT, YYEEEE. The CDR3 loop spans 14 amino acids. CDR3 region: CASSTLTGNYEQYF. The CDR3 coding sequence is TGTGCCAGCAGCACCCTGACAGGGAACTACGAGCAGTACTTC.

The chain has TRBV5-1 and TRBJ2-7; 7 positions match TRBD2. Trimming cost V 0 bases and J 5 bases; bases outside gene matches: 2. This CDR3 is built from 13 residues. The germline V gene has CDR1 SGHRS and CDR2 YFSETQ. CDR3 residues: CASSLGRENEQYF. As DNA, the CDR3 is TGCGCCAGCAGCTTGGGGCGGGAGAACGAGCAGTACTTC.

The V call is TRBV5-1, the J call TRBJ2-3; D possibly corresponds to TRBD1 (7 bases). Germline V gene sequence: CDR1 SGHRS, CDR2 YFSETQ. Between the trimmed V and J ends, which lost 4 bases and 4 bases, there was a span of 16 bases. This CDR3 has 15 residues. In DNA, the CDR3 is TGCGCCAGCAGCAGTGGAACAGGGGAGGCAGATACGCAGTATTTT. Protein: CASSSGTGEADTQYF.

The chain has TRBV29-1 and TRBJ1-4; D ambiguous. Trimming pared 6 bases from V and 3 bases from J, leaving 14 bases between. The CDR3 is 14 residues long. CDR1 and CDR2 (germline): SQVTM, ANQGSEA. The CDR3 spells CSVVLRAANEKLFF. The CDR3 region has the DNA TGCAGCGTGGTTCTTCGGGCAGCTAATGAAAAACTGTTTTTT.

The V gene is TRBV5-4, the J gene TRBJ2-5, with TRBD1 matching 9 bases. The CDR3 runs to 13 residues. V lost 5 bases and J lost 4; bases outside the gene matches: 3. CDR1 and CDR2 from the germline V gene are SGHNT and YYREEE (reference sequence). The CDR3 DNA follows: TGTGCCAGCAGTACAGGGGGCCGAGAGACCCAGTACTTC. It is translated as CASSTGGRETQYF.

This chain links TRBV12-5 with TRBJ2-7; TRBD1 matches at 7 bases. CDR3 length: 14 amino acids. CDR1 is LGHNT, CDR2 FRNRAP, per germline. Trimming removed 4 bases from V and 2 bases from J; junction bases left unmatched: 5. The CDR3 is CASGSRTGPYEQYF. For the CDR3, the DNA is TGTGCTAGTGGTTCCAGGACAGGTCCCTACGAGCAGTACTTC.

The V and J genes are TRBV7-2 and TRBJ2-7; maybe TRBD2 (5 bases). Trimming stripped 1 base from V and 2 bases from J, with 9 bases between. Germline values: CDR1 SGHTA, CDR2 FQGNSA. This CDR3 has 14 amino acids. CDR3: CASSLGGSPYEQYF. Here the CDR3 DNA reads TGTGCCAGCAGCTTAGGAGGGTCGCCCTACGAGCAGTACTTC.

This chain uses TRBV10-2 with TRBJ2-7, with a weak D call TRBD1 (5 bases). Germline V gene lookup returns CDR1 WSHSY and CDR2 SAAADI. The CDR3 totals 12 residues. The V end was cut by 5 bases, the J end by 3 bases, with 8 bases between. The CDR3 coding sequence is TGCGCCAGCAGTCCCCAGGGCTACGAGCAGTACTTC. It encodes CASSPQGYEQYF.

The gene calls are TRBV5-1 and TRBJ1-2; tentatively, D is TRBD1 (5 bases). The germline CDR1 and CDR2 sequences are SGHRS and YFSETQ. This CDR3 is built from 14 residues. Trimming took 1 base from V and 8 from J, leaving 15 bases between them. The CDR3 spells CASSLSGTLRGYTF. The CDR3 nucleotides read TGCGCCAGCAGCTTGAGCGGGACTCTCCGAGGCTACACCTTC.

CDR3 coding DNA: TGTGCCAGCAGCCCTACCAGCTTGAACACTGAAGCTTTCTTT. Its translation is CASSPTSLNTEAFF. This chain connects TRBV16 to TRBJ1-1; D is undetermined. Trimming removed 4 bases from V and 0 bases from J, with 9 bases in between. Germline CDR1 reads KGHSY; CDR2 reads FQNENV. The CDR3 has 14 residues.

This chain's CDR3 is CASRGTSEDTQYF. CDR3 sequence (DNA): TGTGCCAGCAGGGGGACTAGCGAAGATACGCAGTATTTT. The J gene is TRBJ2-3, the V gene TRBV3-1 (or the pseudogene TRBV3-2); TRBD2 matches 10 bases. V shed 6 bases, J shed 5 bases, and the junction held 2 bases outside the gene matches. From germline, CDR1 is LGHDT and CDR2 YNNKEL (reference sequence). CDR3 size: 13 residues.

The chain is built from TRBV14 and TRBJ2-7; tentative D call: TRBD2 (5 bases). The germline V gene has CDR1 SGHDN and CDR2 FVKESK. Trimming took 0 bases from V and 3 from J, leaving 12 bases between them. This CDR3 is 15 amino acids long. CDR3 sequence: CASSQDNRDYYEQYF. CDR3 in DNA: TGTGCCAGCAGCCAAGATAACAGAGACTACTACGAGCAGTACTTC. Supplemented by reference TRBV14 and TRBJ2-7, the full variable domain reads EAGVTQFPSHSVIEKGQTVTLRCDPISGHDNLYWYRRVMGKEIKFLLHFVKESKQDESGMPNNRFLAERTGGTYSTLKVQPAELEDSGVYFCASSQDNRDYYEQYFGPGTRLTVT.

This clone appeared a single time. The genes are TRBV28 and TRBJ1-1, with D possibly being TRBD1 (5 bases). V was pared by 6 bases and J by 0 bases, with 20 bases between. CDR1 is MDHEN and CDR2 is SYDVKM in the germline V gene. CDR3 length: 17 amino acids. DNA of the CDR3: TGTGCCAGCAGAGCAGTGGGACCTGGGTTCATGAACACTGAAGCTTTCTTT. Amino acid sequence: CASRAVGPGFMNTEAFF.

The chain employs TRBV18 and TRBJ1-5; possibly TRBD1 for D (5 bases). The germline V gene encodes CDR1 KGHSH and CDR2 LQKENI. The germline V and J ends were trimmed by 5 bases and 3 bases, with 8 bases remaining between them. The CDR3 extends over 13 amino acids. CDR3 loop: CASSLGTNQPQHF. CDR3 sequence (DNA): TGTGCCAGCTCATTGGGGACCAATCAGCCCCAGCATTTT.

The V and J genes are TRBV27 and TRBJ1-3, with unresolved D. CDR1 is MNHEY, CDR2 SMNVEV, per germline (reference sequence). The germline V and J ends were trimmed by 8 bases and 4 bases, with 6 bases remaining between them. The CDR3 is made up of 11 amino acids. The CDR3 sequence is CASWSGNTIYF. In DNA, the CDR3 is TGTGCCAGCTGGTCGGGAAACACCATATATTTT.

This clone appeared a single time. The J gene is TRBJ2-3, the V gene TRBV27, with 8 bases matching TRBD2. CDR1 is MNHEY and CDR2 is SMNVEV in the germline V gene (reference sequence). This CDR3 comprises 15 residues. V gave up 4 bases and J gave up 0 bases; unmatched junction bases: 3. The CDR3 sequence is CASSWGGGSTDTQYF. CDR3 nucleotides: TGTGCCAGCAGTTGGGGCGGGGGGAGCACAGATACGCAGTATTTT.